This passage covers 28 T cell receptor beta chains from one sample sequenced in a study of tumor-infiltrating lymphocytes in primary liver carcinoma. Total RNA and DNA came together from 20-30 mg of bulk tissue without cell sorting. With around 450 ng total RNA as template and a constant-region primer, TCR beta cDNA was made. Three nested multiplex PCR rounds, a slightly modified ARM-PCR method, built the TCR beta libraries. TRBV1-TRBV30 forward primers paired with a C-beta reverse primer were used in the first two PCR rounds, which ran roughly 9 cycles each. TCRdb ran MiXCR on the multiplex PCR reads and lists one entry per CDR3 protein. Among fewer than 85,000 distinct CDR3 sequences, about three quarters were seen once, and the ten largest hold 26%. The sequencing input was tumor-adjacent normal liver tissue. The source is a man aged 40-50 years with primary liver carcinoma and hepatitis B virus infection.

Comments on this clonotype: At one of its ends the junction is not consistent with the germline gene, which may arise from a read error. The rearrangement joins TRBV4-1 to TRBJ2-3, with 7 positions matching TRBD1. CDR1 is MGHRA and CDR2 is YSYEKL in the germline V gene. This CDR3 comprises 16 residues. The CDR3 sequence: CDSSQGSDRDVDTQYF. CDR3 DNA sequence: TGCGACAGCAGCCAAGGATCTGACAGGGACGTAGATACGCAGTATTTT.

With regard to this clonotype: Its ends do not fully match the called genes, so a read error is possible. The rearrangement joins TRBV5-1 to TRBJ2-7, with 10 bases matching TRBD2. The germline V gene has CDR1 SGHRS and CDR2 YFSETQ. This CDR3 contains 15 residues. In nucleotides, the CDR3 is TGCGCCAGAAGCTCGGGACTAGCGAGAACCTACGAGCGGTACTTC. This codes for CARSSGLARTYERYF.

On this clonotype: At one boundary the junction diverges from the germline segment, which might be a read error. The rearrangement links TRBV4-1 to TRBJ2-1, with TRBD1 identical over 8 bases. This CDR3 has 17 residues. CDR1 and CDR2 (germline): MGHRA, YSYEKL. CDR3 residues: CASNQAPGTGYYNEQLF. DNA for the CDR3: TGCGCCAGCAACCAAGCTCCCGGGACAGGATACTACAATGAGCAGTTATTC.

Turning to this clonotype: Germline and junction disagree at one end, which may indicate a read error. The chain links TRBV4-2 to TRBJ2-5; D unclear. CDR3 length equals 16 residues. Germline V gene data show CDR1 as LGHNA and CDR2 as YNFKEQ. The CDR3 here is CANSQERLVHQETQYF. CDR3 coding DNA: TGTGCCAACAGCCAAGAGAGACTTGTACACCAAGAGACCCAGTACTTC.

As regards this clonotype: The junction departs from germline at one end; a sequencing error may be responsible. The chain is built from TRBV5-6 and TRBJ1-3; 7 positions agree with TRBD1. Germline lookup yields CDR1 SGHDT and CDR2 YYEEEE. This CDR3 is built from 16 residues. CDR3 loop: CASSFTGTEVGNTIYF. The CDR3, as DNA: TGCGCCAGCAGTTTCACCGGGACAGAGGTTGGAAACACCATATATTTT.

In the case of this clonotype: Sequence at one end of the junction differs from germline and may be a read error. This chain uses TRBV4-2 with TRBJ1-6; D is possibly TRBD1 (5 bases). Germline V gene data show CDR1 as LGHNA and CDR2 as YNFKEQ. The CDR3 consists of 18 residues. The CDR3 loop is CDSSQDYGGGGYNSPPHF. CDR3 nucleotide sequence: TGTGACAGCAGCCAAGATTATGGGGGGGGTGGCTATAATTCACCCCCCCACTTT.

In the case of this clonotype: Possible read error: a much larger clone is one base away. The chain uses TRBV7-9 and TRBJ1-1; TRBD1 matches 7 bases. Germline V gene lookup returns CDR1 SEHNR and CDR2 FQNEAQ (reference sequence). The V and J ends lost 8 bases and 6 bases, in that order; junction bases with no gene match: 15. The CDR3 length is 15 residues. The CDR3 loop is CASGPGGQSRSEAFF. In DNA form, the CDR3 reads TGTGCCAGCGGCCCGGGGGGACAGTCCCGATCTGAAGCTTTCTTT.

About this clonotype: This is likely a read error, given that the CDR3 carries no conserved phenylalanine or tryptophan at its end. The rearrangement uses TRBV11-2 and TRBJ2-5; a weak D match, TRBD2 (5 bases). Per germline, CDR1 SGHAT and CDR2 FQNNGV. The CDR3 consists of 14 residues. V lost 4 bases and J lost 9, with 18 bases in between. CDR3 region: CASSSTGILLSQYL. CDR3 DNA sequence: TGTGCCAGCAGCTCGACGGGGATATTATTGTCCCAGTACTTA.

This clonotype occurred many times. The junction and the germline gene differ at one end; a read error may be behind it. This sequence joins TRBV5-1 and TRBJ2-5; TRBD2 matches 9 bases. The germline CDR1 and CDR2 sequences are SGHRS and YFSETQ. CDR3 length equals 14 residues. In DNA, the CDR3 is TGCGCCAGCAGGAGCGGGAGGCTTCAAGAGACCCGGTACTTC. This translates into CASRSGRLQETRYF.

Note on this clonotype: This may come from a read error, since a much larger clone is one base off. This rearrangement joins TRBV30 to TRBJ2-1, with 9 bases lining up with TRBD2. The V gene's germline CDR1 is GTSNPN and CDR2 SVGIG (reference sequence). The CDR3 has 14 residues. V lost 6 bases, J lost 1 base, and 4 bases stayed unmatched. The CDR3 nucleotides read TGTGCCTGTAGGGCGGGAGGGTCCTACAATGAGCAGTTCTTC. It yields the protein CACRAGGSYNEQFF.

The chain recombines TRBV12-1 with TRBJ1-2. TRBV12-1 is deemed a pseudogene. This CDR3 spans 13 amino acids. CDR3 coding DNA: TGTGCCAGTAGCTCATGTGGGGACTATGGCTACGCCTTC. The encoded protein is CASSSCGDYGYAF.

This clonotype showed up just a few times. This may be a read error: a much more frequent sequence differs by one nucleotide. The V and J genes are TRBV11-2 and TRBJ2-1; D is possibly TRBD1 (6 bases). The CDR3 is made up of 15 amino acids. The germline V gene has CDR1 SGHAT and CDR2 FQNNGV. This CDR3 is CASVLGDLRGHERFF. The CDR3 DNA sequence: TGTGCCAGCGTACTAGGGGACCTCCGGGGACATGAGCGGTTCTTC. Together with reference TRBV11-2 and TRBJ2-1, the CDR3 gives the full variable domain: EAGVAQSPRYKIIEKRQSVAFWCNPISGHATLYWYQQILGQGPKLLIQFQNNGVVDDSQLPKDRFSAERLKGVDSTLKIQPAKLEDSAVYLCASVLGDLRGHERFFGPGTRLTVL.

Regarding this clonotype: Sequence at one end of the junction differs from germline and may be a read error. The J gene is TRBJ2-1, the V gene TRBV11-2, with a weak D call TRBD2 (5 bases). The germline CDR1 and CDR2 sequences are SGHAT and FQNNGV. The CDR3 has 16 amino acids. CDR3 sequence: CTSSLLGRASYNEQFF. The CDR3 DNA reads TGTACCAGCAGCCTCCTGGGGAGAGCATCCTACAATGAGCAGTTCTTC.

The V gene is TRBV6-5, the J gene TRBJ2-3; no clear D. Trimming cost V 0 bases and J 6 bases, with 13 bases left between them. CDR3 length equals 15 residues. Germline CDR1 MNHEY, CDR2 SVGAGI. The CDR3 DNA follows: TGTGCCAGCAGTTACTCGAAGCACGTCACGGATACGCAGTATTTT. Translation: CASSYSKHVTDTQYF.

Remarks on this clonotype: The junction differs from germline at one of its ends, possibly a read error. The V gene is TRBV4-3, the J gene TRBJ2-7, with 9 bases identical to TRBD2. The CDR3 loop spans 15 amino acids. Germline V lookup: CDR1 LGHNA, CDR2 YSLEER. CDR3 in amino acids: CASGQERAGGYGQYF. In nucleotides, the CDR3 is TGCGCCAGTGGCCAAGAACGGGCGGGAGGGTACGGGCAGTACTTC.

Of note for this clonotype: One junction end disagrees with the germline gene, perhaps due to a read error. The chain is built from TRBV28 and TRBJ1-5; the D gene is possibly TRBD1 (6 bases). This CDR3 contains 16 residues. The germline CDR1 and CDR2 sequences are MDHEN and SYDVKM. The CDR3 spells CSSSLLKQGRNQLQRF. The CDR3 DNA reads as TGTTCCAGCAGTTTACTTAAACAGGGTCGCAATCAGCTCCAGCGTTTT. Looking up the rest from reference TRBV28 and TRBJ1-5 gives the full variable domain: DVKVTQSSRYLVKRTGEKVFLECVQDMDHENMFWYRQDPGLGLRLIYFSYDVKMKEKGDIPEGYSVSREKKERFSLILESASTNQTSMYLCSSSLLKQGRNQLQRFGDGTRLSIL.

This clonotype was seen at least ten times. The chain carries TRBV6-5 and TRBJ2-1; 8 nucleotides agree with TRBD2. The CDR3 covers 14 residues. The V gene end was trimmed by 6 bases and the J gene end by 9 bases; junction bases not matched to a gene: 10. Germline V lookup: CDR1 MNHEY, CDR2 SVGAGI. This CDR3 reads CASSRSGLVGEQFF. The CDR3 region has the DNA TGTGCCAGCAGCCGATCGGGACTAGTTGGTGAGCAGTTCTTC.

Comment on this clonotype: Being one base from a much bigger clone, this may be a read error. The chain has TRBV29-1 and TRBJ1-2; 9 bases line up with TRBD1. In germline, CDR1 is SQVTM, CDR2 ANQGSEA. The CDR3 covers 16 residues. The CDR3 sequence: CSVEKSQGDRDYDYTF. CDR3 nucleotide sequence: TGCAGCGTTGAAAAAAGTCAGGGGGACAGGGACTATGACTACACCTTC.

As for this clonotype: Since no conserved phenylalanine or tryptophan closes the CDR3, a read error is the likely cause. This rearrangement joins TRBV7-9 to TRBJ2-7, with 7 bases aligning to TRBD1. Losses at the gene ends were 4 bases for V and 0 bases for J; bases not matched to a gene: 15. CDR1 SEHNR and CDR2 FQNEAQ come from the germline V gene (reference sequence). The CDR3 loop spans 18 amino acids. CDR3 in amino acids: CASSSPGQSTVLSYEQYL. The CDR3 nucleotides read TGTGCCAGCAGCTCCCCGGGACAGTCCACAGTGCTCTCCTACGAGCAGTACTTA.

The rearrangement joins TRBV6-5 to TRBJ2-2; weak D call: TRBD2 (6 bases). Germline V gene sequence: CDR1 MNHEY, CDR2 SVGAGI. Deletions cut 0 bases from V and 12 bases from J, with 14 bases between. The length of the CDR3 is 14 residues. The CDR3 DNA reads as TGTGCCAGCAGTTACTCGAGGAAACGGGAGAAGCTGTTTTTT. The encoded protein is CASSYSRKREKLFF.

This rearrangement joins TRBV6-4 to TRBJ2-4; TRBD2 aligns across 9 bases. V lost 11 bases, J lost 3 bases, and 11 bases stayed unmatched. Germline CDR1 is MRHNA and CDR2 is SNTAGT. This CDR3 has 15 residues. The CDR3 spells CAGNLKTSGKNIQYF. In DNA form, the CDR3 reads TGTGCCGGCAATCTCAAGACTAGCGGCAAAAACATTCAGTACTTC.

This clonotype was picked up many times. The chain links TRBV6-2 or TRBV6-3 to TRBJ1-5; the D gene is possibly TRBD1 (6 bases). Trimming pared 3 bases from V and 0 bases from J, leaving 9 bases between. This CDR3 contains 15 residues. Germline lookup yields CDR1 MNHEY and CDR2 SVGEGT. The CDR3 DNA reads as TGTGCCAGCAGTTATCGAGGGGGTAGCAATCAGCCCCAGCATTTT. Encoded protein: CASSYRGGSNQPQHF.

This clonotype is labeled as medium-sized. The chain is built from TRBV6-6 and TRBJ2-3; 9 bases match TRBD2. CDR1 is MNHNY and CDR2 is SVGAGI in the germline V gene (reference sequence). J was trimmed by 2 bases and V by 2 bases; bases with no gene match: 8. This CDR3 is 17 amino acids long. Here the CDR3 reads CASSYTSLAGITDTQYF. The CDR3 nucleotides read TGTGCCAGCAGTTACACATCCCTAGCGGGGATCACAGATACGCAGTATTTT.

Of note for this clonotype: Lacking the conserved final phenylalanine or tryptophan, this CDR3 likely reflects a read error. J is TRBJ2-7 and V is TRBV6-5; 11 bases are a match to TRBD2. The CDR3 spans 15 residues. Germline V gives CDR1 MNHEY, CDR2 SVGAGI. The CDR3 DNA sequence: TGTGCCAGCAGTTATGGGACTAGCGGAACCTACAAGCAGTACTAC. Translated, it gives CASSYGTSGTYKQYY.

Notes on this clonotype: The junction shows a germline mismatch at one end, possibly a read error. The chain has TRBV11-1 and TRBJ2-2; weak D call: TRBD2 (6 bases). Germline-derived CDR1 and CDR2 are SGHAT and FQDESV (reference sequence). CDR3 length: 12 amino acids. The CDR3 here is CASSLVRFGSCF. CDR3 nucleotide sequence: TGTGCCAGCAGCTTAGTACGTTTCGGGAGCTGTTTT.

This clonotype was observed many times. The rearrangement joins TRBV5-1 to TRBJ1-5; D call uncertain. There are 14 residues in the CDR3. V was clipped by 4 bases and J by 5 bases, with 13 bases between them. Germline values: CDR1 SGHRS, CDR2 YFSETQ. CDR3 amino acids: CASSPDPGDQPQHF. The CDR3 coding sequence is TGCGCCAGCAGCCCTGACCCGGGCGATCAGCCCCAGCATTTT. Using reference TRBV5-1 and TRBJ1-5 for the parts outside the CDR3, the full variable domain is KAGVTQTPRYLIKTRGQQVTLSCSPISGHRSVSWYQQTPGQGLQFLFEYFSETQRNKGNFPGRFSGRQFSNSRSEMNVSTLELGDSALYLCASSPDPGDQPQHFGDGTRLSIL.

This clonotype was seen once. An end of the junction does not agree with germline; a read error may underlie this. The V and J genes are TRBV29-1 and TRBJ1-1; D unresolved. The CDR3 runs to 13 residues. Germline CDR1 reads SQVTM; CDR2 reads ANQGSEA. The CDR3 is CSVEFNGNTEACF. The CDR3 DNA sequence: TGCAGCGTTGAATTCAACGGGAACACTGAAGCTTGCTTT.

As for this clonotype: The conserved phenylalanine or tryptophan is not found at the CDR3 terminus, so this likely reflects a read error. The chain uses TRBV6-1 and TRBJ2-2, with a weak D call TRBD2 (5 bases). Germline-derived CDR1 and CDR2 are MNHNS and SASEGT. This CDR3 has 15 residues. CDR3 coding DNA: TGTGTCAGCAGTGATGGGTCCGGAGGCACCGGGGAGCTGTTTTTA. The encoded protein is CVSSDGSGGTGELFL.